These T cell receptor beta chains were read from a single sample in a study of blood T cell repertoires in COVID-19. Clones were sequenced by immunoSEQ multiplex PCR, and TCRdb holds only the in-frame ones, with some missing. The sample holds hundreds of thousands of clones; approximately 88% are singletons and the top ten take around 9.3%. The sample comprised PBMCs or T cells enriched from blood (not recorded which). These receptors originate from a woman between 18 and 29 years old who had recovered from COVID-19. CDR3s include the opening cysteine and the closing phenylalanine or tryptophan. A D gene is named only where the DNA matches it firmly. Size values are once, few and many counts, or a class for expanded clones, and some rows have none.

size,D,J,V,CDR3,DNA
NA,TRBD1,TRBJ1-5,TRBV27,CASSPQGIIQPQHF,TGTGCCAGCAGTCCACAGGGGATCATTCAGCCCCAGCATTTT
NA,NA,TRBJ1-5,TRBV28,CASSLTGGGDQPQHF,TGTGCCAGCAGTTTAACCGGCGGAGGGGATCAGCCCCAGCATTTT
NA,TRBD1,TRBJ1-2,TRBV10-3,CATLEGTGASNYGYTF,TGTGCCACACTAGAGGGGACAGGGGCCTCTAACTATGGCTACACCTTC
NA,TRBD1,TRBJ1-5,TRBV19,CASSPGTANQPQHF,TGTGCCAGTAGCCCCGGGACAGCTAATCAGCCCCAGCATTTT
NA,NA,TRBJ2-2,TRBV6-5,CASRKTGNTGELFF,TGTGCCAGCAGAAAGACAGGGAACACCGGGGAGCTGTTTTTT
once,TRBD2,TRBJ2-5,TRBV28,CASSLAGGDHGAQYF,TGTGCCAGCAGTTTAGCGGGGGGTGACCATGGGGCCCAGTACTTC
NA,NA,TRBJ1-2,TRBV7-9,CASSLAYTGGLRGYTF,TGTGCCAGCAGCTTAGCTTATACTGGGGGCCTCAGGGGCTACACCTTC
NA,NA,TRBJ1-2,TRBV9,CASSVHPIISQVNYGYTF,TGTGCCAGCAGCGTACATCCAATAATATCACAGGTTAACTATGGCTACACCTTC
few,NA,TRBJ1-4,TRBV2,CASSVRGKGKLFF,TGTGCCAGCAGCGTCAGGGGTAAAGGAAAACTGTTTTTT
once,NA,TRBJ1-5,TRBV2,CASRTEYNQPQHF,TGTGCCAGCAGGACAGAGTACAATCAGCCCCAGCATTTT
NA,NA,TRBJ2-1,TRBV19,CASSDGGTAYNEQFF,TGTGCCAGTAGCGATGGGGGGACAGCCTACAATGAGCAGTTCTTC
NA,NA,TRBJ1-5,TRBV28,CASSLSQGANQPQHF,TGTGCCAGCAGTTTATCCCAGGGTGCGAATCAGCCCCAGCATTTT
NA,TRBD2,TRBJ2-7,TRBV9,CASSVEGLAGFGEQYF,TGTGCCAGCAGCGTAGAGGGACTAGCGGGATTCGGAGAGCAGTACTTC
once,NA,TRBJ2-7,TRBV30,CAWSPDRTYEQYF,TGTGCCTGGAGTCCCGACAGGACCTACGAGCAGTACTTC
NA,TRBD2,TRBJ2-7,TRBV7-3,CASSLSSLAGGYEQYF,TGTGCCAGCAGCTTAAGTTCTCTAGCGGGAGGGTACGAGCAGTACTTC
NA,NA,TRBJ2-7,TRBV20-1,CSASHSLALSYEQYF,TGCAGTGCTAGTCACTCCTTAGCGCTCAGCTACGAGCAGTACTTC
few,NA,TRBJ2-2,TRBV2,CASSETTRTTGELFF,TGTGCCAGCAGTGAAACTACTAGGACGACCGGGGAGCTGTTTTTT
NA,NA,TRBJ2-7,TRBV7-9,CASSTRGRVEQYF,TGTGCCAGCAGCACTAGAGGTCGGGTCGAGCAGTACTTC
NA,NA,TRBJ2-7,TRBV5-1,CASSLGRDEQYF,TGCGCCAGCAGCTTGGGCAGGGACGAGCAGTACTTC
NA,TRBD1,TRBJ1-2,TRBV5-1,CASSLSPGTAHYGYTF,TGCGCCAGCAGTTTGAGCCCAGGGACAGCTCACTATGGCTACACCTTC
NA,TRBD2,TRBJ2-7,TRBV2,CASSPGLAGAYEQYF,TGTGCCAGCAGTCCCGGACTAGCGGGAGCCTACGAGCAGTACTTC
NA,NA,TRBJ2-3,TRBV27,CASSSQLRTDTQYF,TGTGCCAGCAGTTCACAGCTGCGCACAGATACGCAGTATTTT
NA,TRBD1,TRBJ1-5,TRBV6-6,CASSYEQGARQPQHF,TGTGCCAGCAGTTACGAACAGGGGGCTCGACAGCCCCAGCATTTT
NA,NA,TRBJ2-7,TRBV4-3,CASSPFFAGAEPLRAEYF,TGCGCCAGCAGCCCCTTCTTCGCGGGGGCAGAGCCACTACGAGCAGAGTACTTC
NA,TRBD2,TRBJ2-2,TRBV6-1,CASSGLGSGGAAGELFF,TGTGCCAGCAGTGGACTGGGGAGCGGGGGGGCCGCCGGGGAGCTGTTTTTT
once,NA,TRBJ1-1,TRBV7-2,CASSLRVSGLLPEAFF,TGTGCCAGCAGCTTAAGGGTAAGCGGGCTACTCCCTGAAGCTTTCTTT
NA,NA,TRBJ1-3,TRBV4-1,CASSQESTSGNTIYF,TGCGCCAGCAGCCAAGAAAGCACCTCTGGAAACACCATATATTTT